This T cell receptor (beta chain) was found in a study of blood T cell repertoires in COVID-19. Study-level information: Researchers got acute and convalescent COVID-19 samples from the United States, Italy and Spain.

Trimming removed 1 base from V and 4 bases from J, with 16 bases in between. The length of the CDR3 is 17 residues. Germline V CDR1 and CDR2: MGHRA, YSYEKL. Recruited during active infection, patients (from Seattle) were subsequently followed longitudinally. Sequenced by immunoSEQ multiplex PCR; TCRdb stores in-frame clones only, minus some. The table has roughly 410,000 clones, around 87% seen once. Sequencing was carried out using peripheral blood. The receptor comes from a woman aged 60-70 years with COVID-19, enrolled during active disease. V is TRBV4-1 and J is TRBJ2-2, with D perhaps matching TRBD1 (7 bases). The CDR3 DNA follows: TGCGCCAGCAGCCAAGGTCCCGGGACAGCGGGCACCGGGGAGCTGTTTTTT. Translated: CASSQGPGTAGTGELFF.